The rows below give T cell receptor beta chains drawn from one sample of a study of control samples from healthy donors and cancer patients. Clones were sequenced by immunoSEQ multiplex PCR, and TCRdb holds only the in-frame ones, with some missing. The profile shows 150,000 to 200,000 clones, around 94% of them singletons. The sequencing input was blood. These receptors all come from a man aged 25 to 40 in good health. CDR3s include the opening cysteine and the closing phenylalanine or tryptophan. A D gene is named only where the DNA matches it firmly. The listing skips clone size in some rows; elsewhere it reads once, few, many or a size class.

cdr3_nt	cdr3_aa	clone_size	v_call	j_call	d_call
TGTGCCAGCAGCGTAGAAGGGACCCCCCGGGGGGAGACCCAGTACTTC	CASSVEGTPRGETQYF	.	TRBV9	TRBJ2-5	.
TGTGCCAGCAGCCGGGGGCCCGTGGAGACCCAGTACTTC	CASSRGPVETQYF	.	TRBV6-5	TRBJ2-5	.
TGTGCCAGCTCACCGGGCCACCAAGAGACCCAGTACTTC	CASSPGHQETQYF	.	TRBV18	TRBJ2-5	.
TGTGCCAGCAGCCATGGCGTTCAGGGGAACACCATATATTTT	CASSHGVQGNTIYF	.	TRBV16	TRBJ1-3	.
TGTGCCACCAGTCATACAGGCGCCGGCAATCAGCCCCAGCATTTT	CATSHTGAGNQPQHF	.	TRBV24-1	TRBJ1-5	.
TGTGCCAGCAGCTTAGGGACAGCCCTACCCCAGCATTTT	CASSLGTALPQHF	.	TRBV7-9	TRBJ1-5	.
TGTGCCAGCAGCTTTGGAGGGAACAATGAGCAGTTCTTC	CASSFGGNNEQFF	.	TRBV7-9	TRBJ2-1	.
TGTGCCAGCAGTTCTAAGGGGAACACTGAAGCTTTCTTT	CASSSKGNTEAFF	.	TRBV27	TRBJ1-1	.
TGTGCCAGCAGCCCTGACAGCTATGGCTACACCTTC	CASSPDSYGYTF	.	TRBV5-4	TRBJ1-2	.
TGTGCCAGCAGTCCCATAGCGGGGGGTGTCTACGAGCAGTACTTC	CASSPIAGGVYEQYF	once	TRBV27	TRBJ2-7	TRBD2
TGTGCCAGCAGCCCTACCCCCCCGCAGTATTTT	CASSPTPPQYF	.	TRBV5-6	TRBJ2-3	.
TGTGCCACCAGTGATGCCTCGGGACAGGGGTCCTACAATGAGCAGTTCTTC	CATSDASGQGSYNEQFF	.	TRBV24-1	TRBJ2-1	TRBD1
TGTGCCTGGAGTGTACTCCGCCCGGGGTACGGCAATGAGCAGTTCTTC	CAWSVLRPGYGNEQFF	.	TRBV30	TRBJ2-1	.
TGCGCCAGCAGCTACGGGACTAGCGGGATAACCGGGGAGCTGTTTTTT	CASSYGTSGITGELFF	.	TRBV5-1	TRBJ2-2	TRBD2
TGTGCCAGCAGCTTACGGGACAGGGGTGGAAACACCATATATTTT	CASSLRDRGGNTIYF	.	TRBV7-6	TRBJ1-3	TRBD1
TGTGCCAGCGCTGGACTAGCGGGAGTCTGGACTAACACCGGGGAGCTGTTTTTT	CASAGLAGVWTNTGELFF	.	TRBV27	TRBJ2-2	TRBD2
TGTGCCAGCAGCCCCAGACTAGAGAACTATGGCTACACCTTC	CASSPRLENYGYTF	.	TRBV3-1/TRBV3-2	TRBJ1-2	.
TGTGCCAGCAGCTTGGACAGGCGGGGCGAGCAGTACTTC	CASSLDRRGEQYF	.	TRBV5-6	TRBJ2-7	.
TGTGCCTGGGGGACAGCTTATCATAACTATGGCTACACCTTC	CAWGTAYHNYGYTF	.	TRBV30	TRBJ1-2	TRBD1
TGTGCCAGCAGCTTTCAGCAGGGACATGGCTACACCTTC	CASSFQQGHGYTF	.	TRBV5-5	TRBJ1-2	.
TGTGCCAGCAGTGAAGCGGTTCGGGGGCAGGGCTACACCTTC	CASSEAVRGQGYTF	.	TRBV6-1	TRBJ1-2	.
TGTGCCACCAGTGATTTGCCTAGGAACACCTACAATGAGCAGTTCTTC	CATSDLPRNTYNEQFF	.	TRBV24-1	TRBJ2-1	.
TGTGCCTGGACGAGGGGCGGGAACACTGAAGCTTTCTTT	CAWTRGGNTEAFF	.	TRBV30	TRBJ1-1	.
TGTGCCAGCAGTTACTCCCCAGGGGGCTATGGCTACACCTTC	CASSYSPGGYGYTF	.	TRBV6-5	TRBJ1-2	TRBD1
TGCGCCAGCAGCCGTGACGTGGGTCCTGGTCTCGGGTATGGCTACACCTTC	CASSRDVGPGLGYGYTF	few	TRBV4-1	TRBJ1-2	.
TGCGCCAGCAGGCACCGGGAAGCTTACGAGCAGTACTTC	CASRHREAYEQYF	.	TRBV23-1	TRBJ2-7	.
TGTGCCAGCCCCCCCCGAGAATCACCCCTCCACTTT	CASPPRESPLHF	.	TRBV6-5	TRBJ1-6	.
TGTGCCAGCAGACGAGAGAACGGGGGCCGTAGCACTGAAGCTTTCTTT	CASRRENGGRSTEAFF	.	TRBV27	TRBJ1-1	.
TGTGCCAGCAAGACCCGACCGGGACAGGAAAATGAAAAACTGTTTTTT	CASKTRPGQENEKLFF	.	TRBV27	TRBJ1-4	TRBD1
TGCAGCGTTGACAGGCTTAAAAATGAAGAGACCCAGTACTTC	CSVDRLKNEETQYF	.	TRBV29-1	TRBJ2-5	.
TGCGCCAGCAGCTTGGGAGGGGTCCAAGAGACCCAGTACTTC	CASSLGGVQETQYF	.	TRBV5-1	TRBJ2-5	.
TGTGCCACATTCCGAGACACTGAAGCTTTCTTT	CATFRDTEAFF	.	TRBV6-5	TRBJ1-1	.
TGTGCCTGGAGTGTACGGGGGATTGAAGCTTTCTTT	CAWSVRGIEAFF	.	TRBV30	TRBJ1-1	.
TGCAGTGCTAGTTTAGCGGGGGACAACACCGGGGAGCTGTTTTTT	CSASLAGDNTGELFF	.	TRBV20-1	TRBJ2-2	TRBD2
TGCAGCGTTGGGGGACAGGGGGTCCGCTCTGGCTACACCTTC	CSVGGQGVRSGYTF	.	TRBV29-1	TRBJ1-2	TRBD1